Each of the 3 T cell receptor beta chains below was sequenced from the same sample in a study of CD8 T cells in ankylosing spondylitis. TCRdb passed the 5' RACE reads through MiXCR, listing each CDR3 protein once. In the table there are about 89,000 distinct CDR3 sequences, 25% to 35% of which are singletons. Input material: blood, either unsorted or a sorted T cell fraction (not recorded which). The receptors come from a male donor with ankylosing spondylitis or in good health (not recorded which).

This clonotype was counted ten times or more. This chain uses TRBV6-1 with TRBJ2-6, with 7 bases aligning to TRBD1. The V segment lost 7 bases and the J segment 2 bases; nucleotides outside the gene matches: 2. CDR1 and CDR2 (germline): MNHNS, SASEGT. The CDR3 extends over 14 amino acids. In DNA form, the CDR3 reads TGTGCCAGCATACAGGGGCCTGGGGCCAACGTCCTGACTTTC. This codes for CASIQGPGANVLTF.

The V gene is TRBV11-1, the J gene TRBJ2-4, with TRBD2 identical over 9 bases. V shed 5 bases and J 1 base; nucleotides not matched to a gene: 6. This CDR3 is 16 amino acids long. Germline CDR1 is SGHAT and CDR2 is FQDESV (reference sequence). The CDR3 coding sequence is TGTGCCAGCAGCCCGCGGGAGGGGAGGGCCAAAAACATTCAGTACTTC. It is translated as CASSPREGRAKNIQYF. The full variable domain, in which reference TRBV11-1 and TRBJ2-4 provide the parts outside the CDR3, is EAEVAQSPRYKITEKSQAVAFWCDPISGHATLYWYRQILGQGPELLVQFQDESVVDDSQLPKDRFSAERLKGVDSTLKIQPAELGDSAMYLCASSPREGRAKNIQYFGAGTRLSVL.

V gene TRBV11-2 combines with J gene TRBJ2-1, with 7 bases aligning to TRBD2. The germline V gene has CDR1 SGHAT and CDR2 FQNNGV. The CDR3 extends over 15 amino acids. The V and J ends lost 1 base and 8 bases, in that order; junction bases with no gene match: 8. The CDR3 DNA reads as TGTGCCAGCAGCTTAGCAACTAGCGCCCGCCATGAGCAGTTCTTC. Amino acids: CASSLATSARHEQFF.